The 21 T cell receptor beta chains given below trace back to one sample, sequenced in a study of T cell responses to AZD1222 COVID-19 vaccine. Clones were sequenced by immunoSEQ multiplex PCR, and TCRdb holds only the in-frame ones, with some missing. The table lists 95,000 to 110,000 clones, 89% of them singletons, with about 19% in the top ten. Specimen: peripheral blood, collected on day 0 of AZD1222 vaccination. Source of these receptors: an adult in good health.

This CDR3 reads CATSRVGRGRVNTEAFF. DNA of the CDR3: TGTGCCACCAGCAGAGTGGGGCGCGGAAGAGTGAACACTGAAGCTTTCTTT. The rearrangement uses TRBV15 and TRBJ1-1; the D gene is possibly TRBD1 (5 bases). Trimming cost V 1 base and J 0 bases, with 15 bases left between them. This CDR3 region has 17 residues. Per germline, CDR1 LNHNV and CDR2 YYDKDF (reference sequence).

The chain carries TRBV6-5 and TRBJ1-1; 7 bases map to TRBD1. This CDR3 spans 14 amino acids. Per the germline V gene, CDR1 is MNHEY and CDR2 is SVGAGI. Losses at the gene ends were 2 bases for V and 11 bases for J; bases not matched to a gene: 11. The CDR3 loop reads CASSYQATGAGAFF. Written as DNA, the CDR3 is TGTGCCAGCAGTTACCAGGCTACAGGGGCAGGGGCTTTCTTT.

CDR3 DNA: TGCGCCAGCAGCATCAATCGGGGGGGCTCTATGAATGAGCAGTTCTTC. Translating gives CASSINRGGSMNEQFF. V usage is TRBV10-1 and J usage is TRBJ2-1; 8 bases line up with TRBD2. This CDR3 comprises 16 residues. Trimming removed 6 bases from V and 7 bases from J; junction bases left unmatched: 14. Germline V gene lookup returns CDR1 WNHNN and CDR2 SYGVQD (reference sequence).

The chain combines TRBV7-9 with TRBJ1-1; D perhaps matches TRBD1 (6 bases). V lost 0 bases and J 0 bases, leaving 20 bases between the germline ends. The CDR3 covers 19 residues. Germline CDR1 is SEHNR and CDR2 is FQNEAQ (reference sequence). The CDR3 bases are TGTGCCAGCAGCTTAGCGGTTTCCACCCCGGGACACATGAACACTGAAGCTTTCTTT. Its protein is CASSLAVSTPGHMNTEAFF.

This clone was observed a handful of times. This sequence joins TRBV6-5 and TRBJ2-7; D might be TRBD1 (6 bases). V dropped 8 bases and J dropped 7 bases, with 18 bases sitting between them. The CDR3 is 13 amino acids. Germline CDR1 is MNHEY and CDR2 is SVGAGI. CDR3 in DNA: TGTGCCAGCCTTAGTGAGGGGGTGGGAGAGCAGTACTTC. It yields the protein CASLSEGVGEQYF.

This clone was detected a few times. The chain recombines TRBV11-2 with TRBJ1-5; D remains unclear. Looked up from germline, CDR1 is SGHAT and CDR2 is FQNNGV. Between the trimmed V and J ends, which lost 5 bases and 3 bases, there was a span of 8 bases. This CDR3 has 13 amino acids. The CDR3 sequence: CASSPSPNQPQHF. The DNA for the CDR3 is TGTGCCAGCAGCCCATCCCCCAATCAGCCCCAGCATTTT. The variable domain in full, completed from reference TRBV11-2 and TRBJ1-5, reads EAGVAQSPRYKIIEKRQSVAFWCNPISGHATLYWYQQILGQGPKLLIQFQNNGVVDDSQLPKDRFSAERLKGVDSTLKIQPAKLEDSAVYLCASSPSPNQPQHFGDGTRLSIL.

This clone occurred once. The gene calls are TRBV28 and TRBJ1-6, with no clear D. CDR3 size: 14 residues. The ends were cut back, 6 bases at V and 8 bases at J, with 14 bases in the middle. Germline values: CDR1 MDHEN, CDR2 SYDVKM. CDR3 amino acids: CASSRDRRDSPLHF. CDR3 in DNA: TGTGCCAGCAGCCGAGACCGACGCGATTCACCCCTCCACTTT. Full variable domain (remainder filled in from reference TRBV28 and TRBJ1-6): DVKVTQSSRYLVKRTGEKVFLECVQDMDHENMFWYRQDPGLGLRLIYFSYDVKMKEKGDIPEGYSVSREKKERFSLILESASTNQTSMYLCASSRDRRDSPLHFGNGTRLTVT.

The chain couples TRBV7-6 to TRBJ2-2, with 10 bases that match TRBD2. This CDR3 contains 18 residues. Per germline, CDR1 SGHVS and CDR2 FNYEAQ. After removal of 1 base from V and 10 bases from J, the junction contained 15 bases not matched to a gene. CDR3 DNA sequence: TGTGCCAGCAGCTTAGAGCTTCGGCTAGCGGGGGAAAGTGTGGAGCTGTTTTTT. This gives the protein CASSLELRLAGESVELFF.

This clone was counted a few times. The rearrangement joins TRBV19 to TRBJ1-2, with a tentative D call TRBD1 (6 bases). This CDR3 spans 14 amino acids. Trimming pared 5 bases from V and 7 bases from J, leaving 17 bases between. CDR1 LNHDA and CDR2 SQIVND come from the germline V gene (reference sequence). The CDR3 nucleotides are TGTGCCAGTAGTTCCAACAGGGTTTCCAGTGGCTACACCTTC. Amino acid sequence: CASSSNRVSSGYTF.

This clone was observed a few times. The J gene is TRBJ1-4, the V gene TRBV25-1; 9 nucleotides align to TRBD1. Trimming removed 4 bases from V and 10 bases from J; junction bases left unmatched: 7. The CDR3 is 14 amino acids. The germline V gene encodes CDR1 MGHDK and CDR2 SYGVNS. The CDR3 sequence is CASSGGQGRGKLFF. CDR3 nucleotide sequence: TGTGCCAGCAGTGGAGGACAGGGGAGGGGAAAACTGTTTTTT.

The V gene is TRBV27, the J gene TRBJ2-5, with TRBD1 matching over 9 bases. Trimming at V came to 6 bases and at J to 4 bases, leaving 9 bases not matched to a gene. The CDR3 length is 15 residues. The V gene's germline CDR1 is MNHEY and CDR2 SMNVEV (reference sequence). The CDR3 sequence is CASSPTGGGGETQYF. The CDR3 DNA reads TGTGCCAGCAGCCCGACAGGGGGAGGAGGAGAGACCCAGTACTTC.

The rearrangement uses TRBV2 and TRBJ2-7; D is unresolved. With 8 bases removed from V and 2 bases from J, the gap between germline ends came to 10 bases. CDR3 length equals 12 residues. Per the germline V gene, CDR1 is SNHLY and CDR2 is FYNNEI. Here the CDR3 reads CASRYDTYEQYF. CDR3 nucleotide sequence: TGTGCCAGCCGGTATGATACCTACGAGCAGTACTTC.

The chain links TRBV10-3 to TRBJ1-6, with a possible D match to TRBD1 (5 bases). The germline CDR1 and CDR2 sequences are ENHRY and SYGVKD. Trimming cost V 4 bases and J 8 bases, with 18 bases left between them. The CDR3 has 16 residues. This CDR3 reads CAISGPPGGSDSPLHF. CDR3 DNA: TGTGCCATCAGTGGCCCTCCTGGGGGTTCGGATTCACCCCTCCACTTT.

CDR3 sequence: CASSSRQNTEAFF. The CDR3 nucleotides read TGTGCCAGCAGCTCTCGCCAGAACACTGAAGCTTTCTTT. The chain links TRBV7-6 to TRBJ1-1; D not certain. CDR1 is SGHVS and CDR2 is FNYEAQ in the germline V gene. The V end lost 4 bases, the J end lost 1 base, and 7 bases lay between the germline ends. This CDR3 is 13 amino acids long.

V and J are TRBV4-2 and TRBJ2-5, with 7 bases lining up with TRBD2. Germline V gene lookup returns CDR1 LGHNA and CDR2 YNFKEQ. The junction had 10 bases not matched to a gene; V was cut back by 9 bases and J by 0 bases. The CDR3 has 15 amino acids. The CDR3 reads CASRLGAGDQETQYF. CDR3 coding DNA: TGTGCCAGTCGGCTAGGGGCGGGGGACCAAGAGACCCAGTACTTC.

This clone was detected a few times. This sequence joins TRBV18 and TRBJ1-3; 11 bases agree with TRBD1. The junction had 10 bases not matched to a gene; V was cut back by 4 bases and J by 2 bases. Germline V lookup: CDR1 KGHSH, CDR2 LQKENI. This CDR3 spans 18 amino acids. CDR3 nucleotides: TGTGCCAGCTCACAACCGGGACAGGGGGATTTTACTGGAAACACCATATATTTT. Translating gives CASSQPGQGDFTGNTIYF.

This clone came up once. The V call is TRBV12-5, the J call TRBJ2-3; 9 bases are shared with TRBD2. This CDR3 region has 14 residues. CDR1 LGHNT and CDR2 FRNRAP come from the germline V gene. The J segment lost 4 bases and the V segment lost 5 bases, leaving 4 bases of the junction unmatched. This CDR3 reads CASGRRTSADTQYF. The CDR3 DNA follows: TGTGCTAGTGGTCGGCGGACTAGCGCAGATACGCAGTATTTT.

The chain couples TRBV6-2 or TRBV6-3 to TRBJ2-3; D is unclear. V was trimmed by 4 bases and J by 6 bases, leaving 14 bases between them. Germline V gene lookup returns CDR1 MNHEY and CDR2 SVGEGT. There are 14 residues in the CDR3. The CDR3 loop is CASSSPRPSDTQYF. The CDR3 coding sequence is TGTGCCAGCAGTTCTCCCAGGCCATCTGATACGCAGTATTTT.

As DNA, the CDR3 is TGTGCCAGCAATACAGGGGATAGCAATCAGCCCCAGCATTTT. Translated: CASNTGDSNQPQHF. This chain connects TRBV9 to TRBJ1-5, with TRBD1 identical over 7 bases. Per germline, CDR1 SGDLS and CDR2 YYNGEE. The CDR3 is made up of 14 amino acids. V gave up 6 bases and J gave up 0 bases; unmatched junction bases: 3.

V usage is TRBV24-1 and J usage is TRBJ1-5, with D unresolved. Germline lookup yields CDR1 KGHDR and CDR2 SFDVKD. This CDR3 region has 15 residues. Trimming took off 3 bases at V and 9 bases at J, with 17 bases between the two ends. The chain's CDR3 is CATSDGRRALGPQHF. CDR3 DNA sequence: TGTGCCACCAGTGATGGTAGGCGGGCTCTAGGGCCCCAGCATTTT.

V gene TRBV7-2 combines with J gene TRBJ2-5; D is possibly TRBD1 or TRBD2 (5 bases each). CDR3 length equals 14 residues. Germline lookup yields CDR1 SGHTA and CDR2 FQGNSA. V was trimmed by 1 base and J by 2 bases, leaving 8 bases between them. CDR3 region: CASSLEWGQETQYF. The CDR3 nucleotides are TGTGCCAGCAGCTTAGAGTGGGGGCAAGAGACCCAGTACTTC.